These 28 T cell receptor beta chains came from one sample sequenced in a study of blood T cell repertoires in COVID-19. The protocol was immunoSEQ multiplex PCR, while the TCRdb copy is restricted to in-frame clones and leaves out a portion. The data hold approximately 89,000 clones, with about 80% observed a single time. The sample consisted of peripheral blood. The receptors derive from a human donor in a cohort sampled during active COVID-19.

The chain combines TRBV5-1 with TRBJ2-1, with TRBD2 identical over 9 bases. Germline trimming cut 3 bases from V and 16 bases from J; bases unmatched to any gene: 8. CDR1 and CDR2 (germline): SGHRS, YFSETQ. CDR3 size: 12 residues. Written as DNA, the CDR3 is TGCGCCAGCAGCTCGGGCTCGGGACTAGCTTTCTTC. Amino acid sequence: CASSSGSGLAFF. Combining the CDR3 with reference TRBV5-1 and TRBJ2-1 gives the whole variable domain KAGVTQTPRYLIKTRGQQVTLSCSPISGHRSVSWYQQTPGQGLQFLFEYFSETQRNKGNFPGRFSGRQFSNSRSEMNVSTLELGDSALYLCASSSGSGLAFFGPGTRLTVL.

The gene calls are TRBV19 and TRBJ2-3; 14 bases agree with TRBD2. Trimming removed 3 bases from V and 9 bases from J; junction bases left unmatched: 2. Per germline, CDR1 LNHDA and CDR2 SQIVND (reference sequence). There are 14 residues in the CDR3. The CDR3 loop reads CASSIGTSGSTQYF. The CDR3 nucleotides read TGTGCCAGTAGTATCGGGACTAGCGGGAGCACGCAGTATTTT. The variable domain in full, with the rest retrieved from reference TRBV19 and TRBJ2-3, is DGGITQSPKYLFRKEGQNVTLSCEQNLNHDAMYWYRQDPGQGLRLIYYSQIVNDFQKGDIAEGYSVSREKKESFPLTVTSAQKNPTAFYLCASSIGTSGSTQYFGPGTRLTVL.

The V gene is TRBV5-1, the J gene TRBJ2-7, with 7 bases matching TRBD1. After removal of 3 bases from V and 2 bases from J, the junction contained 5 bases not matched to a gene. From germline, CDR1 is SGHRS and CDR2 YFSETQ. The CDR3 totals 14 residues. This chain's CDR3 is CASSSTGWTYEQYF. CDR3 bases: TGCGCCAGCAGCTCGACAGGGTGGACCTACGAGCAGTACTTC.

This chain connects TRBV6-5 to TRBJ2-7; 7 bases match TRBD1. The V and J ends lost 2 bases and 4 bases, in that order; junction bases with no gene match: 2. This CDR3 contains 13 residues. Germline V gives CDR1 MNHEY, CDR2 SVGAGI. The CDR3 DNA is TGTGCCAGCAGTTACGGGACAGAGTACGAGCAGTACTTC. It codes for CASSYGTEYEQYF.

The genes are TRBV19 and TRBJ2-7; 14 positions agree with TRBD2. CDR3 length: 15 residues. The J segment lost 4 bases and the V segment lost 8 bases, leaving 7 bases of the junction unmatched. Germline V gene data show CDR1 as LNHDA and CDR2 as SQIVND (reference sequence). The CDR3 DNA reads TGTGCCAGTGGACTAGCGGGAGGAAAGAGTTACGAGCAGTACTTC. Residues: CASGLAGGKSYEQYF.

V gene TRBV28 combines with J gene TRBJ1-4, with D perhaps matching TRBD1 (5 bases). This CDR3 has 15 amino acids. Germline V gives CDR1 MDHEN, CDR2 SYDVKM. Trimming cost V 5 bases and J 8 bases, with 18 bases left between them. Here the CDR3 DNA reads TGTGCCAGCAGTGACCCTGCTTGGGGGGACGAAAAACTGTTTTTT. Translating it yields CASSDPAWGDEKLFF.

The chain recombines TRBV5-4 with TRBJ2-7; 9 nucleotides align to TRBD2. The length of the CDR3 is 16 residues. Germline V gene sequence: CDR1 SGHNT, CDR2 YYREEE (reference sequence). The junction had 7 bases not matched to a gene; V was cut back by 2 bases and J by 1 base. The CDR3 spells CASSLVTSGPSYEQYF. CDR3 DNA: TGTGCCAGCAGCTTAGTGACTAGCGGACCATCCTACGAGCAGTACTTC. Together with reference TRBV5-4 and TRBJ2-7, the CDR3 gives the full variable domain: ETGVTQSPTHLIKTRGQQVTLRCSSQSGHNTVSWYQQALGQGPQFIFQYYREEENGRGNFPPRFSGLQFPNYSSELNVNALELDDSALYLCASSLVTSGPSYEQYFGPGTRLTVT.

The V call is TRBV5-1, the J call TRBJ2-3; D gene uncertain. V was pared by 7 bases and J by 1 base, with 10 bases between. CDR1 is SGHRS and CDR2 is YFSETQ in the germline V gene. This CDR3 has 13 amino acids. CDR3 region: CASRFEGTDTQYF. The CDR3, as DNA: TGCGCCAGCCGTTTTGAGGGCACAGATACGCAGTATTTT.

The CDR3 here is CASGTGGYGYTF. The CDR3 DNA is TGTGCCAGCGGGACAGGAGGCTATGGCTACACCTTC. The gene calls are TRBV28 and TRBJ1-2; 8 bases map to TRBD1. CDR3 length: 12 amino acids. With 8 bases clipped from V and 4 bases from J, the junction kept 3 bases outside the gene matches. Germline assignment: CDR1 MDHEN and CDR2 SYDVKM.

In its sample, this clone was seen a few times. The rearrangement joins TRBV6-5 to TRBJ1-2, with TRBD1 as a possible D gene (6 bases). The CDR3 runs to 14 residues. The germline V gene has CDR1 MNHEY and CDR2 SVGAGI. Trimming pared 6 bases from V and 8 bases from J, leaving 19 bases between. The CDR3 loop is CASSVRTAPRGYTF. The CDR3, as DNA: TGTGCCAGCAGCGTACGGACAGCCCCTCGCGGCTACACCTTC.

The rearrangement joins TRBV19 to TRBJ1-1; a weak D match, TRBD1 (6 bases). Trimming took 4 bases from V and 3 from J, leaving 12 bases between them. The germline CDR1 and CDR2 sequences are LNHDA and SQIVND (reference sequence). This CDR3 contains 14 residues. CDR3 residues: CASSNKQGYTEAFF. In DNA, the CDR3 is TGTGCCAGTAGTAACAAACAGGGTTACACTGAAGCTTTCTTT.

The chain recombines TRBV6-5 with TRBJ1-2; TRBD1 matches at 8 bases. CDR3 length equals 14 residues. Germline lookup yields CDR1 MNHEY and CDR2 SVGAGI. Trimming at V came to 6 bases and at J to 0 bases, leaving 3 bases not matched to a gene. The CDR3, as DNA: TGTGCCAGCAGGGACAGGGCCGCTAACTATGGCTACACCTTC. Residues: CASRDRAANYGYTF.

The V gene is TRBV27, the J gene TRBJ2-7; 8 bases are a match to TRBD1. Looked up from germline, CDR1 is MNHEY and CDR2 is SMNVEV (reference sequence). The CDR3 spans 16 residues. V shed 6 bases and J 0 bases; nucleotides not matched to a gene: 10. The CDR3 here is CASRPLTGASSYEQYF. The CDR3 nucleotides are TGTGCCAGCAGACCCTTGACAGGGGCCTCCTCCTACGAGCAGTACTTC.

The chain has TRBV7-2 and TRBJ1-1, with D tentatively TRBD1 (5 bases). The CDR3 has 16 residues. Germline CDR1 and CDR2: SGHTA and FQGNSA. Trimming removed 3 bases at V and 0 bases at J, with 14 bases between. The chain's CDR3 is CASSFLRADMNTEAFF. In DNA form, the CDR3 reads TGTGCCAGCAGCTTCCTCAGGGCCGACATGAACACTGAAGCTTTCTTT.

This chain links TRBV2 with TRBJ2-7; a weak D match, TRBD1 (6 bases). CDR3 length: 13 residues. Germline CDR1 and CDR2: SNHLY and FYNNEI. Trimming took 6 bases from V and 4 from J, leaving 13 bases between them. The CDR3 nucleotides are TGTGCCAGCAGCCGCCCAGGGACATACGAGCAGTACTTC. Amino acids: CASSRPGTYEQYF. The full variable domain, in which reference TRBV2 and TRBJ2-7 provide the parts outside the CDR3, is EPEVTQTPSHQVTQMGQEVILRCVPISNHLYFYWYRQILGQKVEFLVSFYNNEISEKSEIFDDQFSVERPDGSNFTLKIRSTKLEDSAMYFCASSRPGTYEQYFGPGTRLTVT.

The sample holds many counts of this clone. J is TRBJ2-3 and V is TRBV10-3; 10 bases are a match to TRBD1. The germline CDR1 and CDR2 sequences are ENHRY and SYGVKD. The CDR3 covers 16 residues. The V and J ends lost 4 bases and 6 bases, in that order; junction bases with no gene match: 10. Here the CDR3 DNA reads TGTGCCATCAGTGGCCCGACAGGGGGCAGCAGGGATACGCAGTATTTT. Protein product: CAISGPTGGSRDTQYF.

This chain links TRBV6-5 with TRBJ1-1; TRBD1 agrees at 7 bases. V dropped 6 bases and J dropped 4; count of bases not matched to a gene: 8. The germline CDR1 and CDR2 sequences are MNHEY and SVGAGI. The CDR3 runs to 14 residues. The CDR3 DNA reads as TGTGCCAGCAGGCGACAGGGTGGCGGCACTGAAGCTTTCTTT. Protein sequence: CASRRQGGGTEAFF.

Here the CDR3 DNA reads TGTGCCAGCAGTGCAGTCCAGGGGTTGCCTGCTCAGCCCCAGCATTTT. Translation gives CASSAVQGLPAQPQHF. This chain connects TRBV6-1 to TRBJ1-5, with D perhaps TRBD1 (6 bases). The CDR3 is 16 residues long. The germline V gene encodes CDR1 MNHNS and CDR2 SASEGT. The ends were cut back, 4 bases at V and 6 bases at J, with 19 bases in the middle.

V is TRBV7-2 and J is TRBJ2-1, with 9 bases fitting TRBD1. V was clipped by 0 bases and J by 7 bases; unmatched bases: 7. The CDR3 runs 16 residues. CDR1 is SGHTA, CDR2 FQGNSA, per germline. The DNA for the CDR3 is TGTGCCAGCAGCTTAGCGGGGACAGGGCGAAGTAATGAGCAGTTCTTC. Translating gives CASSLAGTGRSNEQFF.

The V and J genes are TRBV5-1 and TRBJ2-7, with 9 bases identical to TRBD2. The germline gives CDR1 SGHRS, CDR2 YFSETQ. Trimming took 0 bases from V and 0 from J; bases not matched to a gene: 4. The CDR3 runs 16 residues. This chain's CDR3 is CASSLARLADSYEQYF. The CDR3 DNA follows: TGCGCCAGCAGCTTGGCGAGACTAGCGGACTCCTACGAGCAGTACTTC.

The chain links TRBV20-1 to TRBJ1-1; no clear D gene. This CDR3 region has 11 residues. The germline V and J ends were trimmed by 8 bases and 0 bases, with 7 bases remaining between them. CDR1 and CDR2 from the germline V gene are DFQATT and SNEGSKA (reference sequence). This CDR3 is CSLSVNTEAFF. The CDR3 DNA sequence: TGCAGTCTAAGCGTGAACACTGAAGCTTTCTTT.

The V and J genes are TRBV7-3 and TRBJ2-6; the D is unclear. Germline V CDR1 and CDR2: SGHTA, FQGTGA. The V and J ends lost 3 bases and 1 base respectively, with 7 bases between them. This CDR3 region has 15 residues. The CDR3 DNA is TGTGCCAGCAGCTTTGGCGGTTCTGGGGCCAACGTCCTGACTTTC. This gives the protein CASSFGGSGANVLTF.

This clone was recorded only once. The rearrangement joins TRBV5-1 to TRBJ2-1; 11 bases agree with TRBD2. This CDR3 comprises 16 residues. Germline values: CDR1 SGHRS, CDR2 YFSETQ. V shed 4 bases and J 0 bases; nucleotides not matched to a gene: 3. Written as DNA, the CDR3 is TGCGCCAGCAGCCAAACTAGCGGGAGCTCCTACAATGAGCAGTTCTTC. Translated: CASSQTSGSSYNEQFF.

The chain's CDR3 is CASSAGQPYSGNTIYF. In nucleotides, the CDR3 is TGTGCCAGCAGCGCAGGACAGCCCTACTCTGGAAACACCATATATTTT. The chain is built from TRBV9 and TRBJ1-3; D possibly corresponds to TRBD1 (6 bases). The CDR3 consists of 16 residues. The germline V gene has CDR1 SGDLS and CDR2 YYNGEE. V lost 3 bases to trimming and J lost 0 bases, with 13 bases between them.

This chain links TRBV7-8 with TRBJ2-2, with 9 bases identical to TRBD2. The junction had 3 bases not matched to a gene; V was cut back by 3 bases and J by 4 bases. Germline V gene data show CDR1 as SGHVS and CDR2 as FQNEAQ. There are 15 residues in the CDR3. The CDR3 here is CASSLGLAGTGELFF. The DNA of the CDR3 is TGTGCCAGCAGCTTGGGACTAGCTGGCACCGGGGAGCTGTTTTTT.

The chain joins TRBV19 to TRBJ1-3; no reliable D call. Germline V CDR1 and CDR2: LNHDA, SQIVND (reference sequence). V dropped 9 bases and J dropped 4 bases, with 13 bases sitting between them. The CDR3 covers 13 residues. CDR3 nucleotide sequence: TGTGCCAGCCGCTATAATATCGGAAACACCATATATTTT. Translated, it gives CASRYNIGNTIYF. The full variable domain, completed using reference TRBV19 and TRBJ1-3, is DGGITQSPKYLFRKEGQNVTLSCEQNLNHDAMYWYRQDPGQGLRLIYYSQIVNDFQKGDIAEGYSVSREKKESFPLTVTSAQKNPTAFYLCASRYNIGNTIYFGEGSWLTVV.

V is TRBV11-2 and J is TRBJ2-7, with 9 bases fitting TRBD2. Germline lookup yields CDR1 SGHAT and CDR2 FQNNGV. This CDR3 comprises 17 residues. V shed 5 bases, J shed 0 bases, and the junction held 11 bases outside the gene matches. In DNA form, the CDR3 reads TGTGCCAGCAGCCCCCGCCCGGCGGGAGGGAGCTCCTACGAGCAGTACTTC. Protein: CASSPRPAGGSSYEQYF.

This chain uses TRBV6-6 with TRBJ1-1; TRBD1 matches 7 bases. With 6 bases clipped from V and 5 bases from J, the junction kept 9 bases outside the gene matches. In germline, CDR1 is MNHNY, CDR2 SVGAGI (reference sequence). The CDR3 runs to 14 residues. The CDR3 spells CASRNGQARTEAFF. CDR3 bases: TGTGCCAGCAGAAATGGACAGGCGCGGACTGAAGCTTTCTTT.